A single sample is the source of the 31 T cell receptor beta chains below, sequenced in a study of kidney transplant recipient with SARS-CoV-2 infection. TCRdb independently ran MiXCR on the reads; one entry per CDR3 protein. Among fewer than 250,000 distinct CDR3 sequences listed, 25% to 35% were seen once. The source material was a blood sample, sampled at baseline and on roughly day 120 from a kidney transplant recipient. The receptor source for this set is a male patient in his thirties who had COVID-19 and was a kidney transplant recipient. Some T cells here may be from the graft donor.

Of note for this clonotype: This may be a read error, as it is one base from a much larger clone. The chain is built from TRBV6-5 and TRBJ2-7; D is uncertain. Germline V lookup: CDR1 MNHEY, CDR2 SVGAGI. V lost 0 bases and J lost 2, with 14 bases in between. This CDR3 comprises 16 residues. CDR3 sequence (DNA): TGTGCCAGCAGTTACTCGGTGGCGGAGTCCGCCTACGAGCAGTACTTC. It encodes CASSYSVAESAYEQYF.

Points on this clonotype: Relative to the germline gene, one junction end is altered; a read error may explain this. The rearrangement links TRBV10-2 to TRBJ1-2; D is uncertain. Germline loops: CDR1 WSHSY, CDR2 SAAADI. This CDR3 has 17 amino acids. The CDR3 DNA is TGCGCCAGCAGTAACCTGGTCACTTCTAGAAAGACCTATGGCTGCACCTTC. It codes for CASSNLVTSRKTYGCTF.

This clonotype was found many times. This chain links TRBV11-2 with TRBJ2-2; D is unclear. CDR3 length: 12 residues. Germline V gene sequence: CDR1 SGHAT, CDR2 FQNNGV. Between the trimmed V and J ends, which lost 0 bases and 6 bases, there was a span of 2 bases. This CDR3 reads CASSLDAGELFF. The CDR3 DNA sequence: TGTGCCAGCAGCTTAGATGCCGGGGAGCTGTTTTTT.

This clonotype was seen just once. This may be a read error: a much more frequent sequence differs by one nucleotide. The chain employs TRBV3-1 and TRBJ2-2; tentative D call: TRBD1 (5 bases). The V gene's germline CDR1 is LGHDT and CDR2 YNNKEL (reference sequence). The CDR3 is made up of 14 amino acids. Here the CDR3 reads CTSSQDGQTGELFF. CDR3 nucleotide sequence: TGTACCAGCAGCCAAGATGGACAAACCGGGGAGCTGTTTTTT.

Turning to this clonotype: Germline is not matched at one junction end, which may reflect a read error. The V call is TRBV5-5, the J call TRBJ2-7, with 15 bases that match TRBD2. CDR3 length: 15 residues. In germline, CDR1 is SGHKS, CDR2 YYEKEE (reference sequence). As DNA, the CDR3 is TGTGCCAGCAGCCCTGGGACTAGCGGGGGGTACGAGCGGTACTTC. Its protein is CASSPGTSGGYERYF.

This clonotype was detected many times. The chain employs TRBV6-6 and TRBJ2-6, with 8 bases identical to TRBD1. The length of the CDR3 is 18 residues. V was clipped by 5 bases and J by 0 bases; unmatched bases: 9. Germline CDR1 is MNHNY and CDR2 is SVGAGI (reference sequence). In DNA form, the CDR3 reads TGTGCCAGCAGTGATGCCGGGACAGGCTACTCTGGGGCCAACGTCCTGACTTTC. Translating gives CASSDAGTGYSGANVLTF.

This clonotype appeared a few times. The CDR3 region is CASSKGQGASTDTQYF. In DNA form, the CDR3 reads TGTGCCAGCAGCAAAGGACAGGGGGCGAGCACAGATACGCAGTATTTT. The V gene is TRBV5-5, the J gene TRBJ2-3, with 11 positions matching TRBD1. Germline V gene lookup returns CDR1 SGHKS and CDR2 YYEKEE (reference sequence). The CDR3 is 16 residues long. After removal of 4 bases from V and 0 bases from J, the junction contained 4 bases not matched to a gene.

Regarding this clonotype: With a much larger clone just one base away, this may be a read error. The chain employs TRBV15 and TRBJ1-2; D is unresolved. Per the germline V gene, CDR1 is LNHNV and CDR2 is YYDKDF (reference sequence). This CDR3 has 15 amino acids. The ends were cut back, 0 bases at V and 2 bases at J, with 10 bases in the middle. The CDR3 here is CATSRDQNRNYGYTF. The CDR3 coding sequence is TGTGCCACCAGCAGAGATCAAAACCGGAACTATGGCTACACCTTC.

Worth noting for this clonotype: With a much larger clone just one base away, this may be a read error. The chain recombines TRBV6-5 with TRBJ2-7; weak D call: TRBD2 (6 bases). The CDR3 length is 14 residues. V lost 6 bases to trimming and J lost 5 bases, with 17 bases between them. The germline V gene has CDR1 MNHEY and CDR2 SVGAGI. The DNA for the CDR3 is TGTGCCAGCAGGGAACTCGGGGGTCCCCACGAGCAGTACTTC. Its translation: CASRELGGPHEQYF.

This clonotype was recorded many times. This chain links TRBV6-5 with TRBJ1-1, with TRBD1 matching over 9 bases. Trimming removed 7 bases from V and 5 bases from J; junction bases left unmatched: 5. There are 13 residues in the CDR3. Germline CDR1 and CDR2: MNHEY and SVGAGI. In DNA form, the CDR3 reads TGTGCCAGCATCCAACAGGGGGCTACTGAAGCTTTCTTT. Translation: CASIQQGATEAFF.

Many counts were recorded for this clonotype. The chain carries TRBV2 and TRBJ2-7; D remains unclear. Germline V gives CDR1 SNHLY, CDR2 FYNNEI. Trimming left V 6 bases short and J 1 base short, with 13 bases between. The CDR3 spans 14 residues. Written as DNA, the CDR3 is TGTGCCAGCAGGCTTGAACCGATGTCCTACGAGCAGTACTTC. Protein product: CASRLEPMSYEQYF.

The sample holds many counts of this clonotype. Compared with germline, one end of the junction differs, possibly owing to a read error. The chain employs TRBV18 and TRBJ1-3, with a possible D match to TRBD1 (6 bases). CDR1 KGHSH and CDR2 LQKENI come from the germline V gene. The CDR3 sequence is 15 residues long. The CDR3 loop is CASTPDRTSGNTIYF. The CDR3 bases are TGTGCCAGCACACCCGACAGGACCTCTGGAAACACCATATATTTT.

This clonotype has at least ten counts. The rearrangement uses TRBV11-3 and TRBJ1-2; D gene uncertain. Germline V gene lookup returns CDR1 SGHNT and CDR2 YENEEA. The CDR3 loop spans 17 amino acids. V lost 5 bases to trimming and J lost 4 bases, with 23 bases between them. The CDR3 sequence: CASSDEIDLGKTYGYTF. The CDR3 DNA follows: TGTGCCAGCAGCGACGAAATCGATCTCGGAAAGACCTATGGCTACACCTTC.

Notes on this clonotype: A much larger clone differs from this one at a single base, so this may be a read error. The rearrangement uses TRBV30 and TRBJ1-2; tentative D call: TRBD1 (5 bases). Germline CDR1 is GTSNPN and CDR2 is SVGIG (reference sequence). CDR3 length: 13 amino acids. DNA for the CDR3: TGTGCCCGGAGCAAGGACACCGAGGGTGGCTACACCTTC. It translates to CARSKDTEGGYTF.

This clonotype was detected ten times or more. The chain couples TRBV12-3 or TRBV12-4 to TRBJ1-3; TRBD1 is a possible D gene (6 bases). The CDR3 length is 15 residues. Deletions cut 5 bases from V and 5 bases from J, with 16 bases between. CDR3 bases: TGTGCCAGCAGTCCCACTATCGGGGGCAGAAACACCATATATTTT. Translated, it gives CASSPTIGGRNTIYF.

With regard to this clonotype: This sequence may be a read error, since a much larger clone differs from it by one base. The rearrangement uses TRBV6-6 and TRBJ1-2; unclear D gene. There are 13 residues in the CDR3. CDR1 is MNHNY and CDR2 is SVGAGI in the germline V gene (reference sequence). CDR3 sequence: CAGSVARTYGYTF. Here the CDR3 DNA reads TGTGCCGGCAGCGTCGCCCGGACCTATGGCTACACCTTC.

Notes on this clonotype: A much larger clone differs from this one at a single base, so this may be a read error. The V gene is TRBV12-3 or TRBV12-4, the J gene TRBJ1-5, with D perhaps matching TRBD1 (6 bases). The V end was cut by 2 bases, the J end by 6 bases, with 17 bases between. The CDR3 consists of 16 residues. The CDR3 region is CASSLIGGGLSQPQHF. CDR3 coding DNA: TGTGCCAGCAGTTTAATAGGGGGAGGGTTGTCTCAGCCCCAGCATTTT.

As to this clonotype: A much larger clone lies one base from this, so it may be a read error. V gene TRBV6-1 combines with J gene TRBJ1-2, with D uncertain. The CDR3 length is 17 residues. The V gene lost 4 bases and the J gene lost 4 bases, with 22 bases spanning the gap. Germline-derived CDR1 and CDR2 are MNHNS and SASEGT. The CDR3 sequence: CASSVLRSMRKTYGYTF. The CDR3 DNA is TGTGCCAGCAGTGTATTGCGCTCTATGCGAAAGACCTATGGCTACACCTTC.

Points on this clonotype: Mismatch with germline at one junction end may stem from a read error. CDR3 nucleotide sequence: TGTGCCAGCAGCCAAGATGACCTCGCCCATGAGCAGCTCTTC. Translating it yields CASSQDDLAHEQLF. This chain joins TRBV14 and TRBJ2-1; unclear D gene. Germline V lookup: CDR1 SGHDN, CDR2 FVKESK. This CDR3 is 14 amino acids long.

This clonotype was observed at least ten times. V is TRBV5-6 and J is TRBJ1-6; D uncertain. Germline loops: CDR1 SGHDT, CDR2 YYEEEE. The germline V and J ends were trimmed by 2 bases and 0 bases, with 9 bases remaining between them. The CDR3 covers 16 residues. CDR3 nucleotides: TGTGCCAGCAGCTTTGGGGAGAGCTCCTATAATTCACCCCTCCACTTT. Translation: CASSFGESSYNSPLHF.

About this clonotype: Just one base apart from a much larger clone, this may be a read error. The chain has TRBV2 and TRBJ1-5, with a possible D match to TRBD1 (6 bases). Germline CDR1 SNHLY, CDR2 FYNNEI. The V and J ends lost 6 bases and 2 bases respectively, with 14 bases between them. The CDR3 contains 15 residues. As DNA, the CDR3 is TGTGCCAGCAGGGGCAGGGGTCGGGGCAATCAGCCCCAGCATTTT. This gives the protein CASRGRGRGNQPQHF.

Notes on this clonotype: A read error may explain this, as a much larger clone is one base away. The genes are TRBV10-3 and TRBJ2-2, with 10 nucleotides matching TRBD2. CDR1 ENHRY and CDR2 SYGVKD come from the germline V gene. After removal of 5 bases from V and 2 bases from J, the junction contained 5 bases not matched to a gene. The CDR3 consists of 16 residues. CDR3 region: CAISFLAGENTGELFF. CDR3 coding DNA: TGTGCCATCAGTTTCCTAGCGGGGGAAAACACCGGGGAGCTGTTTTTT.

Many counts were recorded for this clonotype. The genes are TRBV28 and TRBJ1-2, with D maybe TRBD1 (5 bases). V was pared by 5 bases and J by 4 bases, with 11 bases between. The CDR3 contains 13 residues. Germline V lookup: CDR1 MDHEN, CDR2 SYDVKM. The CDR3 loop is CASSPTGPYGYTF. CDR3 DNA: TGTGCCAGCAGTCCCACGGGGCCCTATGGCTACACCTTC.

A word on this clonotype: A much larger clone is a single base away; this may be a read error. In DNA form, the CDR3 reads TGCGCCAGCAGCTTTACTCTGGAGGCCAACGTCCTGACTTTC. This encodes CASSFTLEANVLTF. The rearrangement uses TRBV5-1 and TRBJ2-6; the D is unclear. The CDR3 consists of 14 residues. Germline V gene lookup returns CDR1 SGHRS and CDR2 YFSETQ. V lost 2 bases, J lost 6 bases, and 9 bases lay in between.

This clonotype was counted between two and nine times. The CDR3 DNA sequence: TGTGCCAGCCACTCTTGCGTACCAGGAAAGACCTATGGCTACACCTTC. Translating gives CASHSCVPGKTYGYTF. This chain joins TRBV5-4 and TRBJ1-2; no clear D. This CDR3 is built from 16 residues. V lost 7 bases to trimming and J lost 4 bases, with 23 bases between them. Germline assignment: CDR1 SGHNT and CDR2 YYREEE (reference sequence).

This clonotype occurred many times. The CDR3 sequence: CASIQGTDTQYF. In nucleotides, the CDR3 is TGTGCCAGCATACAGGGCACAGATACGCAGTATTTT. This chain links TRBV2 with TRBJ2-3, with D perhaps matching TRBD1 (5 bases). The germline CDR1 and CDR2 sequences are SNHLY and FYNNEI. The germline V and J ends were trimmed by 7 bases and 1 base, with 6 bases remaining between them. CDR3 length equals 12 residues.

For this clonotype: A much larger clone differs by one base, so this may be a read error. CDR3 nucleotides: TGTGCCAGTATGGTAGGGAGGAGTAGATACAATGAGCAGTTCTTC. It codes for CASMVGRSRYNEQFF. The chain recombines TRBV19 with TRBJ2-1; a weak D match, TRBD2 (6 bases). The CDR3 has 15 residues. Between the trimmed V and J ends, which lost 7 bases and 4 bases, there was a span of 17 bases. Germline CDR1 is LNHDA and CDR2 is SQIVND (reference sequence).

Ten or more counts support this clonotype. The gene calls are TRBV15 and TRBJ1-5, with D tentatively TRBD1 (5 bases). The CDR3 consists of 16 residues. The V gene lost 4 bases and the J gene lost 5 bases, with 18 bases spanning the gap. The germline V gene encodes CDR1 LNHNV and CDR2 YYDKDF (reference sequence). The CDR3 sequence is CATSIIKGGAYQPQHF. CDR3 coding DNA: TGTGCCACCAGCATCATAAAGGGTGGGGCCTATCAGCCCCAGCATTTT.

This clonotype was detected many times. The V gene is TRBV3-1, the J gene TRBJ1-1, with D possibly being TRBD1 (5 bases). CDR1 is LGHDT and CDR2 is YNNKEL in the germline V gene (reference sequence). This CDR3 region has 16 residues. V shed 4 bases and J shed 1 base, with 16 bases lying between them. The CDR3 nucleotides read TGTGCCAGCAGCCCGGGGGGGGGACCGACGAACACTGAAGCTTTCTTT. Translated: CASSPGGGPTNTEAFF. Supplemented by reference TRBV3-1 and TRBJ1-1, the full variable domain reads DTAVSQTPKYLVTQMGNDKSIKCEQNLGHDTMYWYKQDSKKFLKIMFSYNNKELIINETVPNRFSPKSPDKAHLNLHINSLELGDSAVYFCASSPGGGPTNTEAFFGQGTRLTVV.

This clonotype was observed at least ten times. V usage is TRBV3-1 and J usage is TRBJ2-2; unclear D gene. This CDR3 has 15 amino acids. V was cut by 0 bases and J by 4 bases, with 9 bases left in between. The germline gives CDR1 LGHDT, CDR2 YNNKEL (reference sequence). The CDR3 loop reads CASSQDAGVTGELFF. The DNA of the CDR3 is TGTGCCAGCAGCCAAGATGCTGGGGTCACCGGGGAGCTGTTTTTT.

This clonotype was detected ten times or more. The chain carries TRBV15 and TRBJ2-1, with no clear D. The length of the CDR3 is 12 residues. Germline lookup yields CDR1 LNHNV and CDR2 YYDKDF (reference sequence). The ends were cut back, 5 bases at V and 4 bases at J, with 6 bases in the middle. The CDR3: CATSSRYNEQFF. Written as DNA, the CDR3 is TGTGCCACCAGCTCCCGTTACAATGAGCAGTTCTTC.